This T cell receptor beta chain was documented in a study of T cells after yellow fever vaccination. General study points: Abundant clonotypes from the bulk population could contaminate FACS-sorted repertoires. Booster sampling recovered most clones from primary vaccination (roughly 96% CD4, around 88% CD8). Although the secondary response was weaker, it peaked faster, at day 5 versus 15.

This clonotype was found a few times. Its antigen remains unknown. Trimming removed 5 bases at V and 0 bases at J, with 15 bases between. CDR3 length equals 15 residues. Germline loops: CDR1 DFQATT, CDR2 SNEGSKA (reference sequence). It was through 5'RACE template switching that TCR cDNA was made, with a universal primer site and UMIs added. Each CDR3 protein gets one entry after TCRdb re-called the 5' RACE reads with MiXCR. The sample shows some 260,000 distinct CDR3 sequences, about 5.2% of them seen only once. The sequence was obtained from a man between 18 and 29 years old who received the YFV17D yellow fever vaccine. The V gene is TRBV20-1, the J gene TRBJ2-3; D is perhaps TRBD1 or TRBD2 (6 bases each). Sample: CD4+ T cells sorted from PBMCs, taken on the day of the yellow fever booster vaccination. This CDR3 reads CSAGDSGVSTDTQYF. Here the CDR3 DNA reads TGCAGTGCTGGGGACTCAGGGGTTAGCACAGATACGCAGTATTTT.